This is a list of T cell receptor beta chains from one sample in a study of blood T cells in healthy people across ages. TCRdb analysed the 5' RACE reads with MiXCR anew, one entry per CDR3 protein. Among a few hundred thousand distinct CDR3 sequences listed, 27% were seen once. This sample also appeared in a second study, on T cells of mothers and their children.

Sequencing input: blood. Source of these receptors: a boy aged 2-9 years in good health. Both conserved end residues are part of each CDR3. Fields, in order: J gene, V gene, D gene, clone size, CDR3 DNA, CDR3 protein. D genes are given only for firm matches. The size of a clone is reported for some rows only, either as once, few or many, or as a class for expanded clones.

j_call: TRBJ2-3; v_call: TRBV7-6; d_call: NA; clone_size: NA; cdr3_nt: TGTGCCAGCAGCTTAGCGTTTGGGGGACTCCCAGATACGCAGTATTTT; cdr3_aa: CASSLAFGGLPDTQYF
j_call: TRBJ1-5; v_call: TRBV20-1; d_call: TRBD1; clone_size: NA; cdr3_nt: TGCAGTGCTAGTGCAGGGGGCGTCAATCAGCCCCAGCATTTT; cdr3_aa: CSASAGGVNQPQHF
j_call: TRBJ1-2; v_call: TRBV16; d_call: NA; clone_size: few; cdr3_nt: TGTGCCAGCAGCCCCGTGGATTCATTCTATGGCTACACCTTC; cdr3_aa: CASSPVDSFYGYTF
j_call: TRBJ2-2; v_call: TRBV4-1; d_call: NA; clone_size: few; cdr3_nt: TGCGCCAGCAGCCAAGATTTGGGGGAGGTGGCCGGGGAGCTGTTTTTT; cdr3_aa: CASSQDLGEVAGELFF
j_call: TRBJ2-3; v_call: TRBV20-1; d_call: NA; clone_size: NA; cdr3_nt: TGCAGTGCTAGAGGGGGACAAGACTTCACAGATACGCAGTATTTT; cdr3_aa: CSARGGQDFTDTQYF
j_call: TRBJ1-3; v_call: TRBV7-9; d_call: NA; clone_size: few; cdr3_nt: TGTGCCAGCAGTTTGGGCTCTCGCTCTGGAAACACCATATATTTT; cdr3_aa: CASSLGSRSGNTIYF
j_call: TRBJ2-3; v_call: TRBV5-1; d_call: TRBD2; clone_size: NA; cdr3_nt: TGCGCCAGCAGCTTGGGACTAGCGGGGAATACGCAGTATTTT; cdr3_aa: CASSLGLAGNTQYF
j_call: TRBJ1-1; v_call: TRBV7-9; d_call: NA; clone_size: few; cdr3_nt: TGTGCCAGCAGCTCGACCCTTGCGGTACAGATGAACACTGAAGCTTTCTTT; cdr3_aa: CASSSTLAVQMNTEAFF
j_call: TRBJ2-3; v_call: TRBV25-1; d_call: NA; clone_size: NA; cdr3_nt: TGTGCCAGCAGCAGTACGATCAGGTTCACAGATACGCAGTATTTT; cdr3_aa: CASSSTIRFTDTQYF
j_call: TRBJ2-1; v_call: TRBV9; d_call: NA; clone_size: NA; cdr3_nt: TGTGCCAGCAGCGTAAACCACAGGACTAACAATGAGCAGTTCTTC; cdr3_aa: CASSVNHRTNNEQFF
j_call: TRBJ1-6; v_call: TRBV28; d_call: TRBD1; clone_size: NA; cdr3_nt: TGTGCCAGCAGTTGGACAGGGAGCTCCTATAATTCACCCCTCCACTTT; cdr3_aa: CASSWTGSSYNSPLHF
j_call: TRBJ1-1; v_call: TRBV29-1; d_call: NA; clone_size: NA; cdr3_nt: TGCAGCGTTGAAGAGGGAATATCTTTCTTT; cdr3_aa: CSVEEGISFF
j_call: TRBJ2-5; v_call: TRBV27; d_call: NA; clone_size: many; cdr3_nt: TGTGCCAGCAGTTTATCGTCCGGCGAGACCCAGTACTTC; cdr3_aa: CASSLSSGETQYF
j_call: TRBJ2-5; v_call: TRBV6-1; d_call: NA; clone_size: NA; cdr3_nt: TGTGCCAGCAGTGAAGATGTCCGGGAGACCCAGTACTTC; cdr3_aa: CASSEDVRETQYF
j_call: TRBJ2-3; v_call: TRBV30; d_call: NA; clone_size: NA; cdr3_nt: TGTGCCTGGAGTTCCCCAGATACGCAGTATTTT; cdr3_aa: CAWSSPDTQYF
j_call: TRBJ2-1; v_call: TRBV20-1; d_call: NA; clone_size: few; cdr3_nt: TGCAGTGCTAGAGCTCCCGGGACGACGTACAATGAGCAGTTCTTC; cdr3_aa: CSARAPGTTYNEQFF
j_call: TRBJ2-7; v_call: TRBV5-1; d_call: TRBD2; clone_size: NA; cdr3_nt: TGCGCCAGCAGCCACCCTGGGACTAGCGGGAGGGCCCTCGAGCAGTACTTC; cdr3_aa: CASSHPGTSGRALEQYF
j_call: TRBJ2-1; v_call: TRBV29-1; d_call: NA; clone_size: few; cdr3_nt: TGCAGCACGGGACCCCTTGGGGGGGAGCAGTTCTTC; cdr3_aa: CSTGPLGGEQFF
j_call: TRBJ1-6; v_call: TRBV11-2; d_call: NA; clone_size: few; cdr3_nt: TGTGCCAGCAGCCCCCTTATGGACAGCGGGCGCCTTGTCCACTTT; cdr3_aa: CASSPLMDSGRLVHF
j_call: TRBJ2-1; v_call: TRBV10-2; d_call: NA; clone_size: few; cdr3_nt: TGCGCCAGCAGTGAGATAGGTCGGGGTGAGCAGTTCTTC; cdr3_aa: CASSEIGRGEQFF
j_call: TRBJ2-4; v_call: TRBV5-1; d_call: NA; clone_size: few; cdr3_nt: TGCGCCAGCAGCTGGGGGGACCTCGTAGCCGGAAAAAACATTCAGTACTTC; cdr3_aa: CASSWGDLVAGKNIQYF
j_call: TRBJ1-2; v_call: TRBV5-1; d_call: TRBD1; clone_size: NA; cdr3_nt: TGCGCCAGCAGCTTGGGACAGGGAGGAGTGGGAGGCTACACCTTC; cdr3_aa: CASSLGQGGVGGYTF
j_call: TRBJ1-1; v_call: TRBV25-1; d_call: NA; clone_size: NA; cdr3_nt: TGTGCCAGCAGTAACGGGGCGAACACTGAAGCTTTCTTT; cdr3_aa: CASSNGANTEAFF
j_call: TRBJ2-3; v_call: TRBV6-2/TRBV6-3; d_call: NA; clone_size: NA; cdr3_nt: TGTGCCAGCAGCTGGACTGTGACAGATACGCAGTATTTT; cdr3_aa: CASSWTVTDTQYF
j_call: TRBJ2-5; v_call: TRBV7-2; d_call: NA; clone_size: few; cdr3_nt: TGTGCCAGCAGCCCCATGGGGGGGCTTCCGGAGACCCAGTACTTC; cdr3_aa: CASSPMGGLPETQYF
j_call: TRBJ2-7; v_call: TRBV7-2; d_call: NA; clone_size: once; cdr3_nt: TGTGCCAGCAGCATAATCTACGAGCAGTACTTC; cdr3_aa: CASSIIYEQYF
j_call: TRBJ2-3; v_call: TRBV10-3; d_call: TRBD2; clone_size: NA; cdr3_nt: TGTGCCATCAGGAGCGAGGCTAGCGGGAGCGGGGCGGGAGATACGCAGTATTTT; cdr3_aa: CAIRSEASGSGAGDTQYF
j_call: TRBJ2-7; v_call: TRBV4-1; d_call: TRBD1; clone_size: NA; cdr3_nt: TGCGCCAGCAGCCAAGAGTGGGGACAGGGGGACGAGCAGTACTTC; cdr3_aa: CASSQEWGQGDEQYF
j_call: TRBJ2-7; v_call: TRBV12-3/TRBV12-4; d_call: TRBD2; clone_size: NA; cdr3_nt: TGTGCCAGCGGAAGCGGGAGAAGGAGCTCCTACGAGCAGTACTTC; cdr3_aa: CASGSGRRSSYEQYF
j_call: TRBJ2-3; v_call: TRBV29-1; d_call: NA; clone_size: NA; cdr3_nt: TGCAGCCTTTCCGCGTCAGATACGCAGTATTTT; cdr3_aa: CSLSASDTQYF
j_call: TRBJ1-2; v_call: TRBV6-1; d_call: TRBD1; clone_size: few; cdr3_nt: TGTGCCAGCAGTGCTGGGACAGCTACTACCTATGGCTACACCTTC; cdr3_aa: CASSAGTATTYGYTF
j_call: TRBJ2-7; v_call: TRBV10-3; d_call: TRBD1; clone_size: NA; cdr3_nt: TGTGCCGTGCGACAGGGCTCCTACGAGCAGTACTTC; cdr3_aa: CAVRQGSYEQYF
j_call: TRBJ1-3; v_call: TRBV12-5; d_call: NA; clone_size: few; cdr3_nt: TGTGCTAGTGGTTTGATCCTTGGGCAGTTTGCCTCCTCTGGAAACACCATATATTTT; cdr3_aa: CASGLILGQFASSGNTIYF
j_call: TRBJ2-7; v_call: TRBV6-1; d_call: TRBD2; clone_size: few; cdr3_nt: TGTGCCAGCAGCAGGACTAGCGGGGGCCTTTCTTACGAGCAGTACTTC; cdr3_aa: CASSRTSGGLSYEQYF
j_call: TRBJ2-5; v_call: TRBV10-3; d_call: TRBD2; clone_size: NA; cdr3_nt: TGTGCCATCAGTGACCGGACTAGCGCATGGGGGACCCAGTACTTC; cdr3_aa: CAISDRTSAWGTQYF
j_call: TRBJ2-5; v_call: TRBV27; d_call: TRBD2; clone_size: NA; cdr3_nt: TGTGCCAGCAGTTTCCAGGGACTAGCGGGAGGTTACCAAGAGACCCAGTACTTC; cdr3_aa: CASSFQGLAGGYQETQYF
j_call: TRBJ1-2; v_call: TRBV29-1; d_call: TRBD1; clone_size: few; cdr3_nt: TGCAGCGTTGAAGGGACAGGGGGATTTGGCTACACCTTC; cdr3_aa: CSVEGTGGFGYTF
j_call: TRBJ2-3; v_call: TRBV20-1; d_call: NA; clone_size: NA; cdr3_nt: TGCAGTGCTAGAGCAGGGTCTACCACAGATACGCAGTATTTT; cdr3_aa: CSARAGSTTDTQYF
j_call: TRBJ2-2; v_call: TRBV6-6; d_call: TRBD1; clone_size: few; cdr3_nt: TGTGCCAGCAGTTACTCTGGACAGGGGGGCACCGGGGAGCTGTTTTTT; cdr3_aa: CASSYSGQGGTGELFF
j_call: TRBJ2-1; v_call: TRBV20-1; d_call: TRBD2; clone_size: NA; cdr3_nt: TGCAGTGCTACTAGCGGGTCCTACAATGAGCAGTTCTTC; cdr3_aa: CSATSGSYNEQFF
j_call: TRBJ2-7; v_call: TRBV12-3/TRBV12-4; d_call: TRBD2; clone_size: few; cdr3_nt: TGTGCCAGCAGTTTACCCCTAGCGGGAGGGGCCTACGAGCAGTACTTC; cdr3_aa: CASSLPLAGGAYEQYF
j_call: TRBJ2-7; v_call: TRBV10-2; d_call: TRBD2; clone_size: many; cdr3_nt: TGCGCCAGCAGTGAACTAGCGGGAGCATACGAGCAGTACTTC; cdr3_aa: CASSELAGAYEQYF
j_call: TRBJ2-7; v_call: TRBV10-3; d_call: NA; clone_size: NA; cdr3_nt: TGTGCCATCAGTGATTCCGGCCCGAGGCGGGACTTC; cdr3_aa: CAISDSGPRRDF
j_call: TRBJ2-1; v_call: TRBV20-1; d_call: NA; clone_size: few; cdr3_nt: TGCAGTGCTAGAAAAGTGCCGGACCCCTCCTACAATGAGCAGTTCTTC; cdr3_aa: CSARKVPDPSYNEQFF
j_call: TRBJ2-4; v_call: TRBV7-3; d_call: TRBD2; clone_size: few; cdr3_nt: TGTGCCAGCAGCTTTGTAACGGGAGGGGGTACGGGAAACATTCAGTACTTC; cdr3_aa: CASSFVTGGGTGNIQYF
j_call: TRBJ2-5; v_call: TRBV7-9; d_call: NA; clone_size: few; cdr3_nt: TGTGCCAGCAACACGGGGGTCCTTTGGGAGACCCAGTACTTC; cdr3_aa: CASNTGVLWETQYF
j_call: TRBJ2-2; v_call: TRBV4-1; d_call: NA; clone_size: once; cdr3_nt: TGCGCCAGCAGCCAAGTATTCGGGCCGCACGGGGAGCTGTTTTTT; cdr3_aa: CASSQVFGPHGELFF
j_call: TRBJ2-6; v_call: TRBV12-3/TRBV12-4; d_call: TRBD1; clone_size: many; cdr3_nt: TGTGCCAGCAGAGTGACAGGGGGCAGGTCTGGGGCCAACGTCCTGACTTTC; cdr3_aa: CASRVTGGRSGANVLTF